This TCR beta chain was captured by sequencing in a study of T-cell memory formation after mild COVID-19. In TCRdb, the 5' RACE reads were re-called with MiXCR into one record per CDR3 protein. The repertoire holds about 560,000 distinct CDR3 sequences, with roughly a fifth as singletons. The CDR3 length is 13 residues. Germline values: CDR1 GTSNPN, CDR2 SVGIG (reference sequence). Sequencing was carried out using PBMCs or a T cell subset sorted from them (not recorded which). This chain links TRBV30 with TRBJ2-7, with TRBD2 matching over 10 bases. This sequence was found in an adult woman who had mild COVID-19 (a few samples of this study predate the infection). Cell type and time point are not known. The CDR3 sequence is CARTLAGSGEQYF. As DNA, the CDR3 is TGTGCTCGGACACTAGCGGGGTCCGGCGAGCAGTACTTC.